This T cell receptor (beta chain) was sequenced during a study of OX40 agonist ivuxolimab in advanced cancers. Notes on the research overall: The costimulatory receptor OX40 (CD134) was targeted by ivuxolimab, a fully human IgG2 agonistic monoclonal antibody. Partial responses were achieved by three dose-escalation patients, of whom one had hepatocellular carcinoma and two had cutaneous melanoma. Prior anti-PD-1, anti-PD-L1 or anti-CTLA-4 therapy was permitted, and 40% of dose-escalation patients had received checkpoint inhibitors. Of the approximately 50 dose-escalation patients, hepatocellular carcinoma was present in around 20, melanoma in around 15, renal cell carcinoma in 9 and head and neck cancer in 9. Intravenous ivuxolimab was administered to patients every 2 weeks at six dose levels: 0.01, 0.1, 0.3, 1.5, 3 and 10 mg/kg. Peripheral TCRbeta sequencing was intended to test whether TCR sequence diversity was altered and clonal T-cell expansion was caused by ivuxolimab. In the dose-escalation cohort, 82.7% of patients were male, and the mean age was roughly 56 years with a range of about 20 to 80. The paper covers the monotherapy dose-escalation part of the phase I ivuxolimab trial, which included N ≈ 50 patients. Paper-wide results and their limitations: After ivuxolimab, more expanded clones were found on average in CD8+ T cells than in CD4+ T cells. Antigen specificity was not determined for the clonally expanded peripheral T cells. At doses of 0.1 to 3.0 mg/kg, clonal expansion of both CD4+ and CD8+ blood T cells was observed from baseline to week 6. In the 0.1-3.0 mg/kg groups, partial responders were among the patients with the lowest normalized peripheral clonal expansion, particularly in CD8+ T cells. Low levels of normalized T-cell clonal expansion were also seen in some patients who did not respond.

The trial excluded patients who had a history of autoimmune disease or were on systemic immunosuppression. In every dose cohort, peripheral blood was drawn for TCR sequencing at baseline, cycle 4 day 1, and cycle 7 day 1. The samples were taken from a phase I, first-in-human, multicenter, open-label dose-escalation trial of ivuxolimab. Adults with locally advanced or metastatic melanoma, renal cell carcinoma, hepatocellular carcinoma or head and neck squamous cell carcinoma were enrolled in the trial. Before TCR sequencing, CD4+ and CD8+ T cells were separately sorted from peripheral blood. For sequencing of the TCRbeta CDR3 region, genomic DNA was extracted from the sorted cells. TCRbeta CDR3 regions were sequenced using the immunoSEQ Assay. In its TCRdb copy, this immuneACCESS table keeps in-frame sequences only and misses some clones. Where compared with another copy, unresolved V genes explain less than half of these, and the others have no known cause. Present in this sample are about 45,000 clones, more than 80% of which were seen just once. The ten largest account for around 16% of the sample.

As regards this clone: Its target antigen remains unknown. Per-base qualities were not stored, and no clone one base away is much larger.

The CDR3 spans 15 residues, from the cysteine through the phenylalanine. Just the 45-base CDR3 DNA is kept, in frame starting at base 1. In the germline V gene, CDR1 corresponds to ENHRY and CDR2 to SYGVKD. V and J are truncated by 2 bases and 8 bases respectively, leaving an intervening sequence of 16 bases. The sequence joins TRBV10-3 to TRBJ2-1, with the D assignment possibly TRBD1 or TRBD2, given 5 matching bases for each. This receptor was obtained from an adult with an advanced solid tumor such as melanoma, head and neck, liver or kidney cancer. This material consisted of CD4+ or CD8+ T cells sorted from blood, taken in a trial of the OX40 agonist ivuxolimab. The CDR3 region reads CAISETYTGGDEQFF. The DNA sequence is TGTGCCATCAGTGAGACCTATACAGGAGGTGATGAGCAGTTCTTC.